Listed below are T cell receptor beta chains from one sample, sequenced in a study of T cell responses to AZD1222 COVID-19 vaccine. Sequencing was performed with immunoSEQ multiplex PCR; in TCRdb, only in-frame clones are kept and a portion is missing. The sample comprises about 140,000 clones, around 91% of which are singletons, and 4.7% rests with the top ten. Sequencing used peripheral blood, obtained on day 0 of AZD1222 vaccination. The receptors come from an adult in good health. The CDR3 runs from the conserved cysteine through the conserved F or W.

>TRBV12-3/TRBV12-4
CASSFGGTGELFF
>TRBV3-1/TRBV3-2
CASSLGGYEAFF
>TRBV5-6
CASSLVGKETQYF
>TRBV28
CASRPGMFNEKLFF
>TRBV6-2/TRBV6-3
CASSYSLEPPKNIQYF
>TRBV25-1
CASSTPGERPKTYEQYF
>TRBV29-1
CSVEVGPSTEAFF
>TRBV4-2
CASSQDRRAYSNQPQHF
>TRBV6-5
CASSQQGAGNTEAFF
>TRBV4-1
CASSQVLGPTSDTQYF
>TRBV11-3
CASSLVGYTGELFF
>TRBV2
CASSSDRGGYGYTF
>TRBV3-1/TRBV3-2
CASSQVLAGNTDTQYF
>TRBV4-2
CASSQVISTGTEAFF
>TRBV6-5
CASSLRPLNTEAFF
>TRBV6-6
CASRAGGTNEKLFF